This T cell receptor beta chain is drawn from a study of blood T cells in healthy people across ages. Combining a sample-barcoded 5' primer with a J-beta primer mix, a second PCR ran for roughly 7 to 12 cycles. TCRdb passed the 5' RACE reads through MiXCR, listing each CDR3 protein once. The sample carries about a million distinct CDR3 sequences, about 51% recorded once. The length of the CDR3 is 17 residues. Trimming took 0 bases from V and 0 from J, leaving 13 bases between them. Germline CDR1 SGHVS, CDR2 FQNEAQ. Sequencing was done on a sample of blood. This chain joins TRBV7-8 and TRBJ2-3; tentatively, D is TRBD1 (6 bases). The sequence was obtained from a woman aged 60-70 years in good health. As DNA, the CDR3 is TGTGCCAGCAGCTTAGCGAGTAGAGGACAGAGCACAGATACGCAGTATTTT. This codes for CASSLASRGQSTDTQYF. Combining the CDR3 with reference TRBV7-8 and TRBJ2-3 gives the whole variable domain GAGVSQSPRYKVAKRGQDVALRCDPISGHVSLFWYQQALGQGPEFLTYFQNEAQLDKSGLPSDRFFAERPEGSVSTLKIQRTQQEDSAVYLCASSLASRGQSTDTQYFGPGTRLTVL.